The 25 T cell receptor beta chains given below trace back to one sample, sequenced in a study of T cell repertoires in cytomegalovirus infection. These TCRs are of unknown antigen specificity. TCRdb reanalysed the reads using MiXCR and keeps one entry per CDR3 protein. The sample contains around 500,000 distinct CDR3 sequences, 40% to 50% of which appear only once. Sequencing used cultured PBMCs, obtained from culture after CMV antigen stimulation. These receptors all stem from a human donor in good health (CMV status not recorded). Some clones in this sample may be carry-over from other donors' samples.

The rearrangement joins TRBV7-8 to TRBJ1-1, with TRBD1 identical over 7 bases. This CDR3 is built from 16 residues. V was pared by 2 bases and J by 0 bases, with 6 bases of the junction left unmatched. CDR1 SGHVS and CDR2 FQNEAQ come from the germline V gene. CDR3 sequence reads: CASSLRGGQMNTEAFF. The CDR3 nucleotides are TGTGCCAGCAGCTTAAGGGGGGGACAGATGAACACTGAAGCTTTCTTT.

V is TRBV7-2 and J is TRBJ2-4, with D tentatively TRBD1 or TRBD2 (6 bases each). Germline CDR1 and CDR2: SGHTA and FQGNSA. The CDR3 is made up of 14 amino acids. V lost 6 bases and J lost 5, with 14 bases in between. CDR3 sequence: CASSRGGGENIQYF. In DNA form, the CDR3 reads TGTGCCAGCAGTAGAGGGGGAGGCGAAAACATTCAGTACTTC.

This clonotype has a handful of counts. The rearrangement joins TRBV7-9 to TRBJ2-7, with D possibly matching TRBD1 (5 bases). The CDR3 spans 16 residues. V gave up 5 bases and J gave up 3 bases, with 20 bases separating them. From germline, CDR1 is SEHNR and CDR2 FQNEAQ (reference sequence). The CDR3 region is CASSPVWGRASYEQYF. CDR3 nucleotides: TGTGCCAGCAGCCCAGTTTGGGGCAGGGCCAGCTACGAGCAGTACTTC.

This clonotype was seen a few times. Here the CDR3 reads CASPQGYEQYF. CDR3 DNA sequence: TGTGCCAGCCCGCAAGGCTACGAGCAGTACTTC. The J gene is TRBJ2-7, the V gene TRBV5-8; D not certain. Germline CDR1 SGHTS, CDR2 YDEGEE. Trimming pared 7 bases from V and 3 bases from J, leaving 8 bases between. This CDR3 is built from 11 residues.

This chain links TRBV10-3 with TRBJ2-1, with D uncertain. The CDR3 is 12 amino acids. Germline V gives CDR1 ENHRY, CDR2 SYGVKD. V was trimmed by 0 bases and J by 7 bases, leaving 4 bases between them. The CDR3 DNA is TGTGCCATCAGTGAGTCGTTGAATGAGCAGTTCTTC. It codes for CAISESLNEQFF.

Ten or more counts support this clonotype. V is TRBV7-2 and J is TRBJ2-5; 7 nucleotides align to TRBD1. Trimming at V came to 5 bases and at J to 4 bases, leaving 7 bases not matched to a gene. Germline V CDR1 and CDR2: SGHTA, FQGNSA. CDR3 size: 14 residues. The CDR3: CASSLKGAGETQYF. The CDR3 DNA sequence: TGTGCCAGCAGCCTAAAGGGGGCGGGAGAGACCCAGTACTTC.

The chain uses TRBV27 and TRBJ1-1; D may be TRBD1 (5 bases). This CDR3 contains 14 residues. The germline CDR1 and CDR2 sequences are MNHEY and SMNVEV (reference sequence). V was trimmed by 6 bases and J by 5 bases, leaving 16 bases between them. CDR3 sequence reads: CASSPGRESTEAFF. DNA of the CDR3: TGTGCCAGCAGCCCGGGGCGGGAAAGTACTGAAGCTTTCTTT.

The sample holds a few counts of this clonotype. CDR3 nucleotides: TGTGCCAGCAGCCTTTTAAATACCGGGACCGGGGAGCTGTTTTTT. Its protein is CASSLLNTGTGELFF. The rearrangement joins TRBV7-9 to TRBJ2-2; D unclear. Germline assignment: CDR1 SEHNR and CDR2 FQNEAQ (reference sequence). Deletions cut 5 bases from V and 5 bases from J, with 15 bases between. The CDR3 runs to 15 residues.

The CDR3 DNA sequence: TGTGCCAGCAGCCCTAACAACGCCCAGCCCCAGCATTTT. Amino acid sequence: CASSPNNAQPQHF. The chain combines TRBV11-2 with TRBJ1-5, with no clear D. The length of the CDR3 is 13 residues. The ends were cut back, 5 bases at V and 7 bases at J, with 12 bases in the middle. The germline CDR1 and CDR2 sequences are SGHAT and FQNNGV.

The J gene is TRBJ2-7, the V gene TRBV7-6, with TRBD2 identical over 8 bases. CDR1 is SGHVS and CDR2 is FNYEAQ in the germline V gene. The CDR3 sequence is 15 residues long. Trimming at V came to 2 bases and at J to 1 base, leaving 4 bases not matched to a gene. DNA of the CDR3: TGTGCCAGCAGCTTAAGCGGGAGAGAATCCTACGAGCAGTACTTC. Amino acid sequence: CASSLSGRESYEQYF.

This clonotype has just one count. CDR3: CASSSGFEEQFF. The CDR3 DNA follows: TGTGCCAGCAGCTCCGGTTTTGAGGAGCAGTTCTTC. The J gene is TRBJ2-1, the V gene TRBV5-4; D not certain. The germline V gene encodes CDR1 SGHNT and CDR2 YYREEE (reference sequence). Trimming shortened V by 3 bases and J by 10 bases, and 11 bases separated the two germline ends. CDR3 length equals 12 residues.

This chain joins TRBV19 and TRBJ2-5; D ambiguous. Germline V lookup: CDR1 LNHDA, CDR2 SQIVND (reference sequence). V lost 3 bases and J lost 2, with 10 bases in between. The CDR3 totals 14 residues. The CDR3 here is CASSIGRRQETQYF. The DNA of the CDR3 is TGTGCCAGTAGTATTGGCAGGCGGCAAGAGACCCAGTACTTC.

The chain carries TRBV6-8 and TRBJ1-1, with a tentative D call TRBD1 (5 bases). With 6 bases removed from V and 7 bases from J, the gap between germline ends came to 15 bases. The CDR3 loop spans 13 amino acids. Per germline, CDR1 MNHGY and CDR2 SAAAGT. This CDR3 is CASSTRGTGEAFF. CDR3 nucleotides: TGTGCCAGCAGCACGCGGGGGACGGGTGAAGCTTTCTTT.

In regard to this clonotype: The junction departs from germline at one end; a sequencing error may be responsible. This chain uses TRBV6-6 with TRBJ1-6; TRBD1 matches 10 bases. CDR3 length: 13 amino acids. Germline-derived CDR1 and CDR2 are MNHNY and SVGAGI (reference sequence). CDR3 DNA: TGTGGCAGCAGTGGACAGGGGGATTCACCCCTCCACTTT. It encodes CGSSGQGDSPLHF.

This clonotype is a singleton in its sample. V and J are TRBV11-2 and TRBJ1-3; D is unclear. The CDR3 runs 14 residues. V was cut by 5 bases and J by 7 bases, with 15 bases left in between. Germline V gene lookup returns CDR1 SGHAT and CDR2 FQNNGV. CDR3 in DNA: TGTGCCAGCAGCCCCGGACGAGGGAGGAACACCATATATTTT. Its protein product is CASSPGRGRNTIYF.

This clonotype showed up just a few times. CDR3 protein: CASSLATGDAYEQYF. The CDR3 coding sequence is TGTGCCAGCAGCTTAGCGACAGGGGATGCCTACGAGCAGTACTTC. The chain combines TRBV7-6 with TRBJ2-7, with 8 bases that match TRBD1. CDR3 length equals 15 residues. V lost 0 bases and J lost 2; bases outside the gene matches: 3. Germline V gene sequence: CDR1 SGHVS, CDR2 FNYEAQ. The variable domain in full, with the rest retrieved from reference TRBV7-6 and TRBJ2-7, is GAGVSQSPRYKVTKRGQDVALRCDPISGHVSLYWYRQALGQGPEFLTYFNYEAQQDKSGLPNDRFSAERPEGSISTLTIQRTEQRDSAMYRCASSLATGDAYEQYFGPGTRLTVT.

This chain joins TRBV6-6 and TRBJ1-1; D remains ambiguous. There are 12 residues in the CDR3. V was shortened by 7 bases and J by 1 base, with 7 bases between the two germline ends. The V gene's germline CDR1 is MNHNY and CDR2 SVGAGI (reference sequence). Written as DNA, the CDR3 is TGTGCCAGCAAACAAGCGAACACTGAAGCTTTCTTT. Translated, it gives CASKQANTEAFF.

CDR3 region: CASSEAGRGWYNEQFF. The CDR3 DNA reads TGTGCCAGCAGTGAAGCAGGCAGGGGTTGGTACAATGAGCAGTTCTTC. This chain uses TRBV6-1 with TRBJ2-1; D is possibly TRBD1 (6 bases). V dropped 0 bases and J dropped 4 bases, with 13 bases sitting between them. The CDR3 is 16 residues long. CDR1 is MNHNS, CDR2 SASEGT, per germline.

The V call is TRBV9, the J call TRBJ1-2; maybe TRBD1 (6 bases). V lost 4 bases and J 3 bases, leaving 13 bases between the germline ends. This CDR3 has 14 amino acids. Germline assignment: CDR1 SGDLS and CDR2 YYNGEE. This CDR3 reads CASSSNRVYYGYTF. The CDR3 DNA reads TGTGCCAGCAGCTCCAACAGGGTATACTATGGCTACACCTTC.

The J gene is TRBJ2-1, the V gene TRBV7-6, with D uncertain. The CDR3 has 12 amino acids. CDR1 SGHVS and CDR2 FNYEAQ come from the germline V gene. V lost 5 bases and J 8 bases, leaving 10 bases between the germline ends. CDR3 coding DNA: TGTGCCAGCAGCGCCAAGGGCGATGAGCAGTTCTTC. This sequence encodes CASSAKGDEQFF.

The chain employs TRBV5-1 and TRBJ1-1; D remains unclear. The CDR3 consists of 13 residues. Germline CDR1 is SGHRS and CDR2 is YFSETQ. V was clipped by 5 bases and J by 2 bases, with 10 bases between them. The CDR3 sequence: CASRRNPNTEAFF. In nucleotides, the CDR3 is TGCGCCAGCAGGAGAAACCCCAACACTGAAGCTTTCTTT.

V gene TRBV6-5 combines with J gene TRBJ2-3; D is unclear. The CDR3 sequence is 17 residues long. The germline V gene encodes CDR1 MNHEY and CDR2 SVGAGI. Trimming removed 0 bases at V and 2 bases at J, with 15 bases between. The CDR3 region is CASSYSPPGADTDTQYF. The CDR3, as DNA: TGTGCCAGCAGTTACTCGCCCCCTGGCGCCGACACAGATACGCAGTATTTT.

The chain combines TRBV6-8 with TRBJ2-3; D call uncertain. The length of the CDR3 is 13 residues. V lost 6 bases to trimming and J lost 2 bases, with 9 bases between them. The germline CDR1 and CDR2 sequences are MNHGY and SAAAGT. The CDR3 loop reads CASRTSATDTQYF. The DNA for the CDR3 is TGTGCCAGCAGGACAAGTGCCACAGATACGCAGTATTTT.

The chain joins TRBV12-3 or TRBV12-4 to TRBJ1-4, with D tentatively TRBD1 (5 bases). The V and J ends lost 3 bases and 5 bases respectively, with 10 bases between them. This CDR3 has 14 residues. CDR3 region: CASSFRDWNEKLFF. As DNA, the CDR3 is TGTGCCAGCAGTTTCCGGGACTGGAATGAAAAACTGTTTTTT.

The chain uses TRBV6-1 and TRBJ2-5, with D perhaps TRBD1 or TRBD2 (5 bases each). Germline CDR1 reads MNHNS; CDR2 reads SASEGT. V lost 6 bases to trimming and J lost 9 bases, with 17 bases between them. The CDR3 is 13 amino acids. In DNA form, the CDR3 reads TGTGCCAGCAGGGGGGTGTATGGAGACGCCCAGTACTTC. It codes for CASRGVYGDAQYF.